This is a list of T cell receptor beta chains from one sample in a study of shared clonotypes between healthy human individuals. The data were produced by immunoSEQ multiplex PCR, yet TCRdb's version contains in-frame clones alone and is incomplete. The table shows some 79,000 clones, with 60% to 80% occurring only once. What was sequenced was memory CD8+ T cells sorted from blood. All receptors derive from a man aged 25 to 40 in good health. Both conserved end residues are part of each CDR3. The order of the fields is J gene, D gene, clone size, CDR3 length, V gene, CDR3 DNA, CDR3 protein. D genes are given only for firm matches. Size values are once, few and many counts, or a class for expanded clones, and some rows have none.

>TRBJ2-7|TRBD1|-|16|TRBV27
TGTGCCAGCAGTCCCAACCCGACAGGGAGTTTTTACGAGCAGTACTTC
CASSPNPTGSFYEQYF
>TRBJ2-3|TRBD2|-|15|TRBV5-1
TGCGCCAGCAGCTTGGAACTAGCGGAGGGGGATACGCAGTATTTT
CASSLELAEGDTQYF
>TRBJ2-3|-|-|13|TRBV10-2
TGCGCCAGCAGTGGAGAGTTTGTGGATACGCAGTATTTT
CASSGEFVDTQYF
>TRBJ2-7|TRBD2|-|14|TRBV6-5
TGTGCCAGCAGACGAAGGACTAGCGGCTACGAGCAGTACTTC
CASRRRTSGYEQYF
>TRBJ2-1|TRBD1|-|15|TRBV4-3
TGCGCCAGCAGCCAAGATCTGGGGACAGGCAATGAGCAGTTCTTC
CASSQDLGTGNEQFF
>TRBJ2-2|-|few|18|TRBV7-9
TGTGCCAGCAGCCCCGCCCTAGGGAGCAGAGGGGACACCGGGGAGCTGTTTTTT
CASSPALGSRGDTGELFF
>TRBJ2-7|TRBD1|once|13|TRBV28
TGTGCCATCGGACAGGGGGCCTCCTACGAGCAGTACTTC
CAIGQGASYEQYF
>TRBJ1-5|-|few|15|TRBV6-1
TGTGCCAGCAGTGAAGAAGGGGCGGGCAATCAGCCCCAGCATTTT
CASSEEGAGNQPQHF
>TRBJ2-1|-|-|15|TRBV7-9
TGTGCCAGCAGCCCGTCCTATGGACCCTACAATGAGCAGTTCTTC
CASSPSYGPYNEQFF
>TRBJ2-7|TRBD2|few|15|TRBV5-4
TGTGCCAGCAGCGGCTTAGCGGGAGGCTCCTACGAGCAGTACTTC
CASSGLAGGSYEQYF
>TRBJ1-4|-|-|17|TRBV18
TGTGCCAGCTCACCTCCCAGGAGGGCGGGATCTAGTGAAAAACTGTTTTTT
CASSPPRRAGSSEKLFF
>TRBJ2-1|-|few|15|TRBV7-2
TGTGCCAGCAAGTTCGAGACTGGCTCCTACAATGAGCAGTTCTTC
CASKFETGSYNEQFF
>TRBJ2-7|-|few|16|TRBV6-6
TGTGCCAGCAGTTACTCAGGGGGGGTTAGCTCCTACGAGCAGTACTTC
CASSYSGGVSSYEQYF
>TRBJ2-7|-|few|12|TRBV7-9
TGTGCCAGCAGCTTTCTATCCTACGAGCAGTACTTC
CASSFLSYEQYF
>TRBJ1-4|TRBD1|-|15|TRBV4-1
TGCGCCAGCAGCGTTACCGGGACAGGGAATGAAAAACTGTTTTTT
CASSVTGTGNEKLFF
>TRBJ2-6|-|-|20|TRBV21-1
TGTGCCAGCAGCAAAGCGGGGGGGGACAGGGATCTCACTGGGGCCAACGTCCTGACTTTC
CASSKAGGDRDLTGANVLTF
>TRBJ1-2|TRBD1|-|16|TRBV7-9
TGTGCCAGCAGCTTAGTGCAGGACAGGGGGGACTATGGCTACACCTTC
CASSLVQDRGDYGYTF
>TRBJ2-3|-|-|14|TRBV2
TGTGCCAGCAGCGGGCAGTCTAGCACAGATACGCAGTATTTT
CASSGQSSTDTQYF
>TRBJ2-5|TRBD2|-|16|TRBV7-2
TGTGCCAGCAGGAGGGCCGTAGGACTAGCGGATCCGACCCAGTACTTC
CASRRAVGLADPTQYF
>TRBJ2-7|-|-|14|TRBV7-9
TGTGCCAGCAGCTTACCCTGGACGGTTTACGAGCAGTACTTC
CASSLPWTVYEQYF
>TRBJ2-1|-|-|16|TRBV9
TGTGCCAGCAGCCCGACCCCCGGGACGCTAGACAATGAGCAGTTCTTC
CASSPTPGTLDNEQFF
>TRBJ2-1|-|-|12|TRBV4-1
TGCGCCAGCAGTAAGTTTGGGACGGAGCAGTTCTTC
CASSKFGTEQFF